This TCR beta chain was retrieved from a study of cytomegalovirus exposure and HLA in healthy donors. Notes on the study in general: According to an earlier analysis, most TCR beta V segments yielded productive rearrangements about 90% or about 30% of the time. The study assumed roughly uniform donor sequencing depth for presence/absence analyses. Reports indicated that the classifier achieved high specificity and sensitivity in diagnosing cytomegalovirus status.

About this clone: Its antigen is currently unknown.

CDR3 length equals 13 residues. The germline V gene has CDR1 PRHDT and CDR2 FYEKMQ (reference sequence). V lost 5 bases to trimming and J lost 5 bases, with 12 bases between them. It was with 60 Vbeta and 13 Jbeta primers that the PCR ran. Libraries were prepared by immunoSEQ multiplex PCR; TCRdb keeps only in-frame clonotypes and omits some of them. Here the sample spans about 120,000 clones, roughly 80% being singletons. This receptor was taken from a woman between 40 and 55 years old in good health and CMV-seropositive. Sequencing used PBMCs. This chain links TRBV13 with TRBJ1-1; D possibly corresponds to TRBD1 (5 bases). CDR3 bases: TGTGCCAGCAGCCCCCGACGGGGGACTGAAGCTTTCTTT. Translation: CASSPRRGTEAFF. The full variable domain, in which reference TRBV13 and TRBJ1-1 provide the parts outside the CDR3, is AAGVIQSPRHLIKEKRETATLKCYPIPRHDTVYWYQQGPGQDPQFLISFYEKMQSDKGSIPDRFSAQQFSDYHSELNMSSLELGDSALYFCASSPRRGTEAFFGQGTRLTVV.